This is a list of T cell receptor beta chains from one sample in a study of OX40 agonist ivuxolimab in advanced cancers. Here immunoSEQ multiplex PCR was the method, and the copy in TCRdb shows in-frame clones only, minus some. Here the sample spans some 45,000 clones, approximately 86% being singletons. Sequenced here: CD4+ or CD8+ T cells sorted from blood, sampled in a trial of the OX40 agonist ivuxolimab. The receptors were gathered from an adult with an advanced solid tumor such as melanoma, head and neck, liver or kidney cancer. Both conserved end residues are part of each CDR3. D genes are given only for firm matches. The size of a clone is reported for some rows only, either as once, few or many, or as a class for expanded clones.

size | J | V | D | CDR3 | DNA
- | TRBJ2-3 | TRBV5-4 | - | CASSSGSTDTQYF | TGTGCCAGCAGCTCCGGTAGTACAGATACGCAGTATTTT
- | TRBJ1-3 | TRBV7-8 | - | CASRGGRSGNTIYF | TGTGCCAGCAGGGGGGGCCGCTCTGGAAACACCATATATTTT
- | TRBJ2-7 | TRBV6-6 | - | CASRAGARGEQYF | TGTGCCAGCAGGGCGGGGGCGAGGGGGGAGCAGTACTTC
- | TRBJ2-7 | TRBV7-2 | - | CASSLGRSYEQYF | TGTGCCAGCAGCTTAGGTCGTTCCTACGAGCAGTACTTC
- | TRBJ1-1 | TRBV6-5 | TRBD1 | CASSRDRRDTEAFF | TGTGCCAGCAGCAGGGACAGGAGGGACACTGAAGCTTTCTTT
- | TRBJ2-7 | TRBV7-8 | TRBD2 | CASSITSGPYEQYF | TGTGCCAGCAGCATAACTAGCGGTCCCTACGAGCAGTACTTC
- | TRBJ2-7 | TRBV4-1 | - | CASSQDPLGSSYEQYF | TGCGCCAGCAGCCAAGATCCCCTTGGTAGCTCCTACGAGCAGTACTTC
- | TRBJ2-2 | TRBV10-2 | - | CASSARVDGELFF | TGCGCCAGCAGTGCACGGGTAGACGGGGAGCTGTTTTTT
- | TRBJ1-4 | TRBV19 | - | CASSIVGPREEKLFF | TGTGCCAGTAGTATAGTGGGCCCAAGGGAAGAAAAACTGTTTTTT
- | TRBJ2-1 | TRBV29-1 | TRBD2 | CSVERGGSYNEQFF | TGCAGCGTTGAACGCGGGGGTTCCTACAATGAGCAGTTCTTC
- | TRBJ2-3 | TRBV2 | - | CASRNTDTQYF | TGTGCCAGCAGAAACACAGATACGCAGTATTTT
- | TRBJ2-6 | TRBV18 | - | CASSPPDSLAGANVLTF | TGTGCCAGCTCACCGCCGGACAGCTTAGCTGGGGCCAACGTCCTGACTTTC
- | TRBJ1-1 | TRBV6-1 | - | CASSEVLGTEAFF | TGTGCCAGCAGTGAAGTGCTGGGCACTGAAGCTTTCTTT
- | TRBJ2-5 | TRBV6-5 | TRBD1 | CASTLLRDRGETQYF | TGTGCCAGCACCCTCCTCCGGGACAGGGGGGAGACCCAGTACTTC
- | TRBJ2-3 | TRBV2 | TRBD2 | CASRTSGNGYTDTQYF | TGTGCCAGCAGGACTAGCGGAAACGGGTACACAGATACGCAGTATTTT
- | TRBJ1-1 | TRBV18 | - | CASSPQGGEWSTEAFF | TGTGCCAGCTCACCCCAGGGCGGGGAGTGGAGCACTGAAGCTTTCTTT
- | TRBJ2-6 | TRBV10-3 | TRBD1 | CATAQGGSYSGANVLTF | TGTGCCACGGCCCAAGGGGGCAGTTACTCTGGGGCCAACGTCCTGACTTTC
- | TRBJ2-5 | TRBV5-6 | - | CASSLRRGGETQYF | TGTGCCAGCAGCTTAAGGAGGGGGGGAGAGACCCAGTACTTC
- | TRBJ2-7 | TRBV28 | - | CASSLTGLYEQYF | TGTGCCAGCAGTTTAACGGGGCTATACGAGCAGTACTTC
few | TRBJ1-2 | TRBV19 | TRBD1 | CASTSTGGSGYTF | TGTGCCAGTACGTCTACAGGGGGCTCTGGCTACACCTTC
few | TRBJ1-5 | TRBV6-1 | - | CASSEGQGNQPQHF | TGTGCCAGCAGTGAAGGGCAGGGGAATCAGCCCCAGCATTTT
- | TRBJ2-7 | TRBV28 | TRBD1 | CASSLGFGQGFTHEQYF | TGTGCCAGCAGTTTAGGGTTTGGACAGGGATTTACCCACGAGCAGTACTTC
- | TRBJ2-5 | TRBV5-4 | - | CASSSGGTNQETQYF | TGTGCCAGCAGCTCCGGCGGGACGAACCAAGAGACCCAGTACTTC
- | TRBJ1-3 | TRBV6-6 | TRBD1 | CASNDRGYSGNTIYF | TGTGCCAGTAACGACAGGGGCTACTCTGGAAACACCATATATTTT
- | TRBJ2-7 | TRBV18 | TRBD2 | CASSPRGGYEQYF | TGTGCCAGCTCACCACGGGGGGGGTACGAGCAGTACTTC
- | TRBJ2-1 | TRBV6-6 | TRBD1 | CASSLGQTPSNEQFF | TGTGCCAGCAGTTTGGGACAGACCCCGTCCAATGAGCAGTTCTTC
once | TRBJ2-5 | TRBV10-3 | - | CAISQDPNRETQYF | TGTGCCATCAGCCAGGATCCTAACCGCGAGACCCAGTACTTC
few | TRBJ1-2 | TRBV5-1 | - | CASGESGRYGYTF | TGCGCCAGCGGGGAGTCAGGGAGGTATGGCTACACCTTC
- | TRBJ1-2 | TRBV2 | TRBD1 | CASSGRGTGETFNYGYTF | TGTGCCAGCAGTGGTAGGGGGACAGGGGAGACCTTTAACTATGGCTACACCTTC
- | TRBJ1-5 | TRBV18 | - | CASSREPQGWGANSNQPQHF | TGTGCCAGCTCCCGCGAACCACAGGGATGGGGGGCTAATAGCAATCAGCCCCAGCATTTT
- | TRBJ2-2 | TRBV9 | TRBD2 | CASSPERGGGTGELFF | TGTGCCAGCAGCCCAGAGCGGGGGGGCGGCACCGGGGAGCTGTTTTTT
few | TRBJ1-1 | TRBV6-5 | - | CASGSPTSEAFF | TGTGCCTCCGGCTCACCAACCTCTGAAGCTTTCTTT
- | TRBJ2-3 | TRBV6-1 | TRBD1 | CASSDGTGLGGYADTQYF | TGTGCCAGCAGTGACGGGACAGGGCTGGGGGGGTACGCAGATACGCAGTATTTT
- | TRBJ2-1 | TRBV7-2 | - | CASSLSHNEQFF | TGTGCCAGCAGCTTATCCCACAATGAGCAGTTCTTC
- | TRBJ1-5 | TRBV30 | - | CAWSVSPKGSQHF | TGTGCCTGGAGTGTATCTCCGAAGGGCTCCCAGCATTTT
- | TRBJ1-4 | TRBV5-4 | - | CASSVVPGSNEKLFF | TGTGCCAGCAGCGTTGTCCCGGGGTCTAATGAAAAACTGTTTTTT
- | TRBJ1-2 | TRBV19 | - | CASSMAQWINYGYTF | TGTGCCAGTAGTATGGCACAGTGGATTAACTATGGCTACACCTTC
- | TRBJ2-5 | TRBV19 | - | CASSILTEETQYF | TGTGCCAGTAGTATATTGACTGAAGAGACCCAGTACTTC
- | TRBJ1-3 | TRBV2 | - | CASRDTGGGNTIYF | TGTGCCAGCAGGGACACCGGAGGTGGAAACACCATATATTTT
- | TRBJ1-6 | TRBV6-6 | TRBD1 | CASSSDRGNSPLHF | TGTGCCAGCAGTTCGGACAGGGGTAATTCACCCCTCCACTTT
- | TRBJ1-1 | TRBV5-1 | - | CASSLTTRNTEAFF | TGCGCCAGCAGCTTGACCACCCGCAACACTGAAGCTTTCTTT
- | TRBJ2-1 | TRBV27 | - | CASSYAPAAYNEQFF | TGTGCCAGCAGTTATGCCCCGGCGGCCTACAATGAGCAGTTCTTC
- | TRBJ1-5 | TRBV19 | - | CASSIVGTANQPQHF | TGTGCCAGTAGTATAGTGGGGACGGCAAATCAGCCCCAGCATTTT
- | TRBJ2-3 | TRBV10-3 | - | CAISLGVVTDTQYF | TGTGCCATCAGCCTCGGGGTAGTGACAGATACGCAGTATTTT
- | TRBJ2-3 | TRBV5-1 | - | CASSVHTDTQYF | TGCGCCAGCAGCGTACACACAGATACGCAGTATTTT
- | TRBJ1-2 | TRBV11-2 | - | CASSHPLYGYTF | TGTGCCAGCAGCCACCCACTCTATGGCTACACCTTC
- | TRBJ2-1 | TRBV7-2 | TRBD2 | CASSVKTGTSGGAQQFF | TGTGCCAGCAGCGTAAAGACCGGGACTAGCGGGGGGGCTCAGCAGTTCTTC
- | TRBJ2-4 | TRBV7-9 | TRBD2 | CASSLAYDGRAKNIQYF | TGTGCCAGCAGCTTAGCGTATGACGGGAGGGCCAAAAACATTCAGTACTTC
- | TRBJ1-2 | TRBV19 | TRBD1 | CASSPSVRGIGGYTF | TGTGCCAGTAGTCCCTCGGTCAGGGGGATAGGTGGCTACACCTTC
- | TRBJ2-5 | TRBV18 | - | CASSPGARGETQYF | TGTGCCAGCTCACCGGGAGCCAGGGGAGAGACCCAGTACTTC
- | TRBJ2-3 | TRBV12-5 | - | CASGLTGAGDTQYF | TGTGCTAGTGGTTTGACCGGGGCAGGAGATACGCAGTATTTT
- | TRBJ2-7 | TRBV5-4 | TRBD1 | CASSPDRASYEQYF | TGTGCCAGCAGCCCTGACAGGGCCTCCTACGAGCAGTACTTC
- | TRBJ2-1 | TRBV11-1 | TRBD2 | CASSLSSGVLNEQFF | TGTGCCAGCAGCTTGTCTAGCGGGGTGTTGAATGAGCAGTTCTTC
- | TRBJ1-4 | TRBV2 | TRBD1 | CASSAEAGGRNEKLFF | TGTGCCAGCAGTGCCGAGGCAGGGGGCAGGAATGAAAAATTGTTTTTT
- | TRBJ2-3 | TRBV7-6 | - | CASAGAGDTQYF | TGTGCCAGCGCCGGCGCGGGGGATACGCAGTATTTT
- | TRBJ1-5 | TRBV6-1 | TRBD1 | CASTLGQGSNQPQHF | TGTGCCAGCACCTTAGGACAGGGAAGCAATCAGCCCCAGCATTTT
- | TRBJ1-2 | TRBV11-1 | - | CASSFAGSPYGYTF | TGTGCCAGCAGCTTTGCAGGGTCTCCCTATGGCTACACCTTC
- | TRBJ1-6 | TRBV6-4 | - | CASSEMKGQANSPLHF | TGTGCCAGCAGTGAAATGAAGGGGCAGGCCAATTCACCCCTCCACTTT
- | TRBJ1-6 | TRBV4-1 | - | CASSQSPGERDSPLHF | TGCGCCAGCAGCCAAAGCCCTGGGGAGCGGGATTCACCCCTCCACTTT
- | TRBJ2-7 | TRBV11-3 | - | CASSLGGTDYEQYF | TGTGCCAGCAGCTTAGGCGGGACAGACTACGAGCAGTACTTC